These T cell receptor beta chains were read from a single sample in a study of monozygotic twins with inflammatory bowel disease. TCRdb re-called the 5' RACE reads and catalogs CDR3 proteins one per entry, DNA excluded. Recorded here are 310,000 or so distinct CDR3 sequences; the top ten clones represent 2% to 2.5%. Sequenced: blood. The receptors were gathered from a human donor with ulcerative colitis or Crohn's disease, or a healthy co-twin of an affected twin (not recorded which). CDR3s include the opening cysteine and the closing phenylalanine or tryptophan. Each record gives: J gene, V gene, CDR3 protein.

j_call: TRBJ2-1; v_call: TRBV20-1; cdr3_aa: CSARALSRALYNEQFF
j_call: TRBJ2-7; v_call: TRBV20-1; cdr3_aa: CSARAGAYEQYF
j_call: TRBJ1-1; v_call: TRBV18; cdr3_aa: CASSTDRVPDTEAFF
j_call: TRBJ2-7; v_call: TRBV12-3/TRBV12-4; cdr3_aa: CASSLAVGGYEQYF
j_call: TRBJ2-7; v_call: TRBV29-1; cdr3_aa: CSVESEEGYEQYF
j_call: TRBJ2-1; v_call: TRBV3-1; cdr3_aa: CASSPRLAGEDEQFF
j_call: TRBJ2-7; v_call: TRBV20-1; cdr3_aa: CSVPSRDRVSRQYF
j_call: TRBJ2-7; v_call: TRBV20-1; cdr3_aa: CSARDSQTYEQYF
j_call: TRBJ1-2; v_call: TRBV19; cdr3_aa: CASSEGKYGYTF
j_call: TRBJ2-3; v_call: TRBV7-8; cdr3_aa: CASSGSADTQYF
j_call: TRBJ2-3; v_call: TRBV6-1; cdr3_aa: CASLRGERGDTDTQYF
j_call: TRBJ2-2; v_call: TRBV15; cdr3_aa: CATSRDQGAKGGELFF
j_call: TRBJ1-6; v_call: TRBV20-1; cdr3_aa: CSAPRRQAVGSPLHF
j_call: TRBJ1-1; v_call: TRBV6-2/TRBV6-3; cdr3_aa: CASSSSWLDTEAFF
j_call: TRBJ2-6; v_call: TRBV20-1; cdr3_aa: CSAPPRTTGGISGANVLTF
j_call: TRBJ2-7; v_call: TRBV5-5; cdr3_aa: CASSRRQGAYEQYF
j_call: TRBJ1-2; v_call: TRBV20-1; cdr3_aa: CSARDLTNLLYTF
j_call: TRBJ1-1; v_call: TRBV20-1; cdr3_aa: CSKRSRRDEAFF
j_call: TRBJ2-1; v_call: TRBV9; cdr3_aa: CASSPRGLAGVNEQFF
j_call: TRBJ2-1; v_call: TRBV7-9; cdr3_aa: CASSSGSVYNEQFF
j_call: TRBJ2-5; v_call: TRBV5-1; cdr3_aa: CASSSRTSGAETQYF
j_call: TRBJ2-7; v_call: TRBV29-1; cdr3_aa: CSVLSGGYEQYF
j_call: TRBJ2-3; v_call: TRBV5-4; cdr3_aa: CASSGGTGPITDTQYF
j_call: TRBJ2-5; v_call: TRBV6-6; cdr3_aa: CASSQSGETQYF
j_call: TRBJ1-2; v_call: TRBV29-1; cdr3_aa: CSVATDYGYTF
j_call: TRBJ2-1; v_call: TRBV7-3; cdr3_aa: CASSFLAGGDNEQFF
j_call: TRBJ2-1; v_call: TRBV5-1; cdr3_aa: CASSLDRNSYNEQFF
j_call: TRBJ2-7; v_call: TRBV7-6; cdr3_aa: CASSSRGMGEQYF
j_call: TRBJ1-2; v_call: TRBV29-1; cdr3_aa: CSVETGPNYGYTF
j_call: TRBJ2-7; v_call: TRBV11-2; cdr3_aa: CASSLDFRTGGSYEQYF
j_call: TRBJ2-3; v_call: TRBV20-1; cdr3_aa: CSARDPGQGFTDTQYF
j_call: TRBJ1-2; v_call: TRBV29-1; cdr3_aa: CSVGGPTNYGYTF
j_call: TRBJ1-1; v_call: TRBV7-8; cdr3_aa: CASSLVVGRMNTEAFF
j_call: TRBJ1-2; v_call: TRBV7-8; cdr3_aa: CASSLYFRGSPGYTF
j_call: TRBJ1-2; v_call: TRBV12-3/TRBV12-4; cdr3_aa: CASTAQAFYGYTF
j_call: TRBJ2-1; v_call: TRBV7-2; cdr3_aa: CASSPMRRSSYNEQFF
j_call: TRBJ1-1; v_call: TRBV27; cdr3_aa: CASSLRRGTEAFF
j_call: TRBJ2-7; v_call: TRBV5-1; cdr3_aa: CASSLERVNFYEQYF
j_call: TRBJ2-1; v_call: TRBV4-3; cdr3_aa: CASSPNSGDYYNEQFF
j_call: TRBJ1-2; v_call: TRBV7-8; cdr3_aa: CASSFGVTDGYTF
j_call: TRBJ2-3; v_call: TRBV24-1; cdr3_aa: CATSEPDRGDTQYF